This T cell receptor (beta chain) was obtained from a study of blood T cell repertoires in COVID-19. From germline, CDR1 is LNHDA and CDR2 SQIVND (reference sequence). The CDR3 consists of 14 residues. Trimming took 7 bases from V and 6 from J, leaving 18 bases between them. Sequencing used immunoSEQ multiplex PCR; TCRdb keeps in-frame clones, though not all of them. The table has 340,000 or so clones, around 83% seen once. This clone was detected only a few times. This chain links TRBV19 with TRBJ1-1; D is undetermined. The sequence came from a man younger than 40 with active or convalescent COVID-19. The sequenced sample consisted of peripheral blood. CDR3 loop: CASTTGLVSAEAFF. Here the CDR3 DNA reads TGTGCCAGTACTACCGGATTGGTGAGCGCTGAAGCTTTCTTT.